The rows below give T cell receptor beta chains drawn from one sample of a study of blood T cell repertoires in COVID-19. Only in-frame clones appear in the TCRdb table, and some are missing; sequencing was by immunoSEQ multiplex PCR. The sample has over 55,000 clones, about 82% seen once. Sequencing input: peripheral blood. The source is a human donor in a cohort sampled during active COVID-19. Each CDR3 is given with its conserved first and last residue. D genes are given only for firm matches. Some rows mark clone size as missing; the rest say once, few, many or name a class of expanded clone.

.	TRBJ1-2	13	.	TRBV7-9	CASSERTVYGYTF	TGTGCCAGCAGCGAGAGGACAGTCTATGGCTACACCTTC
.	TRBJ1-4	15	.	TRBV19	CASSFSASTNEKLFF	TGTGCCAGTAGTTTCAGTGCATCAACTAATGAAAAACTGTTTTTT
once	TRBJ2-1	17	TRBD2	TRBV7-9	CASSSSWVAGGLNEQFF	TGTGCCAGCAGCTCCAGCTGGGTAGCGGGGGGCCTGAATGAGCAGTTCTTC
.	TRBJ1-5	17	.	TRBV27	CASSLSRPLGRGQPQHF	TGTGCCAGCAGTTTATCAAGACCCCTGGGGCGGGGTCAGCCCCAGCATTTT
.	TRBJ2-7	15	TRBD2	TRBV11-1	CASSLDRGESYEQYF	TGTGCCAGCAGCTTAGACCGGGGGGAATCCTACGAGCAGTACTTC
.	TRBJ2-4	13	.	TRBV7-8	CASSPGAKNIQYF	TGTGCCAGCAGCCCGGGGGCCAAAAACATTCAGTACTTC
.	TRBJ2-1	14	TRBD1	TRBV27	CASSSRTGFNEQFF	TGTGCCAGCAGTTCCCGGACAGGTTTCAATGAGCAGTTCTTC
.	TRBJ1-2	16	.	TRBV11-2	CASSLDRAQGPRGYTF	TGTGCCAGCAGCTTAGATAGGGCTCAGGGGCCAAGGGGCTACACCTTC
.	TRBJ1-1	12	.	TRBV29-1	CSVTQGNTEAFF	TGCAGCGTTACCCAGGGGAACACTGAAGCTTTCTTT
.	TRBJ2-5	15	.	TRBV2	CASSERGRGQETQYF	TGTGCCAGCAGTGAAAGAGGACGGGGACAAGAGACCCAGTACTTC
few	TRBJ1-3	14	.	TRBV6-6	CASSYSGRPDTIYF	TGTGCCAGCAGTTACTCGGGCAGGCCAGACACCATATATTTT
.	TRBJ2-2	19	TRBD2	TRBV19	CASTPFGLAGGPGSGELFF	TGTGCCAGTACCCCGTTCGGACTAGCGGGGGGGCCTGGGTCCGGGGAGCTGTTTTTT
few	TRBJ2-7	15	TRBD2	TRBV6-6	CASRSTSGSYYEQYF	TGTGCCAGCAGGTCGACTAGCGGGTCGTACTACGAGCAGTACTTC
once	TRBJ2-2	13	.	TRBV30	CAWTGIYTGELFF	TGTGCCTGGACAGGGATTTACACCGGGGAGCTGTTTTTT
.	TRBJ2-5	15	.	TRBV2	CASSVFGGAIETQYF	TGTGCCAGCAGTGTTTTTGGTGGGGCTATAGAGACCCAGTACTTC
.	TRBJ1-5	14	.	TRBV28	CASSFVGDYQPQHF	TGTGCCAGCAGTTTTGTAGGGGATTATCAGCCCCAGCATTTT
.	TRBJ1-5	14	.	TRBV19	CASNLGGSNQPQHF	TGTGCCAGTAATTTGGGGGGAAGCAATCAGCCCCAGCATTTT
.	TRBJ2-7	13	TRBD1	TRBV13	CASCRDRDYEQYF	TGTGCCAGCTGCCGGGACAGGGACTACGAGCAGTACTTC
.	TRBJ1-5	14	.	TRBV5-4	CASSEQGVNQPQHF	TGTGCCAGCAGCGAACAGGGAGTCAATCAGCCCCAGCATTTT
.	TRBJ2-5	17	TRBD1	TRBV7-2	CASSLAHGRTGGETQYF	TGTGCCAGCAGCTTAGCCCACGGGAGGACAGGGGGTGAGACCCAGTACTTC
.	TRBJ2-7	15	.	TRBV7-8	CASSLARGPIREQYF	TGTGCCAGCAGCTTAGCGCGGGGGCCAATCCGCGAGCAGTACTTC
.	TRBJ2-7	15	TRBD1	TRBV6-5	CASGIGTGARYEQYF	TGTGCCAGCGGGATTGGGACAGGGGCTAGGTACGAGCAGTACTTC
.	TRBJ2-7	14	TRBD2	TRBV18	CASLRTSGGGEQYF	TGTGCCAGCTTGCGGACTAGCGGGGGGGGCGAGCAGTACTTC
.	TRBJ1-1	15	TRBD1	TRBV6-5	CASSYHRQGGTEAFF	TGTGCCAGCAGTTACCACCGACAGGGCGGTACTGAAGCTTTCTTT
.	TRBJ2-5	14	.	TRBV4-3	CASSQGASQETQYF	TGCGCCAGCAGCCAAGGGGCGTCCCAAGAGACCCAGTACTTC
.	TRBJ2-3	15	TRBD1	TRBV27	CASSPGTGGTDTQYF	TGTGCCAGCAGCCCCGGGACAGGGGGCACAGATACGCAGTATTTT
.	TRBJ2-1	15	TRBD2	TRBV4-1	CASSQTSGGAYEQFF	TGCGCCAGCAGCCAAACTAGCGGGGGGGCCTATGAGCAGTTCTTC
.	TRBJ2-6	16	.	TRBV5-1	CASSFIERPGANVLTF	TGCGCCAGCAGCTTTATTGAGCGACCTGGGGCCAACGTCCTGACTTTC